The sequence of this TCR beta chain was determined in a study of blood T cell repertoires in COVID-19. After removal of 4 bases from V and 1 base from J, the junction contained 3 bases not matched to a gene. The germline gives CDR1 SGHRS, CDR2 YFSETQ. This CDR3 contains 15 residues. The method was immunoSEQ multiplex PCR; TCRdb's version includes in-frame clones alone and lacks a portion of them. The repertoire includes fewer than 500,000 clones, roughly 88% of them detected once, and approximately 1.4% sits in the top ten. The chain links TRBV5-1 to TRBJ2-2, with TRBD1 matching over 8 bases. The receptor was isolated from a woman aged 25-40 years with active or convalescent COVID-19. The sample was peripheral blood. The CDR3 DNA sequence: TGCGCCAGCAGCCTGGGGACAGGGAACACCGGGGAGCTGTTTTTT. Its translation: CASSLGTGNTGELFF. The full variable domain, completed using reference TRBV5-1 and TRBJ2-2, is KAGVTQTPRYLIKTRGQQVTLSCSPISGHRSVSWYQQTPGQGLQFLFEYFSETQRNKGNFPGRFSGRQFSNSRSEMNVSTLELGDSALYLCASSLGTGNTGELFFGEGSRLTVL.